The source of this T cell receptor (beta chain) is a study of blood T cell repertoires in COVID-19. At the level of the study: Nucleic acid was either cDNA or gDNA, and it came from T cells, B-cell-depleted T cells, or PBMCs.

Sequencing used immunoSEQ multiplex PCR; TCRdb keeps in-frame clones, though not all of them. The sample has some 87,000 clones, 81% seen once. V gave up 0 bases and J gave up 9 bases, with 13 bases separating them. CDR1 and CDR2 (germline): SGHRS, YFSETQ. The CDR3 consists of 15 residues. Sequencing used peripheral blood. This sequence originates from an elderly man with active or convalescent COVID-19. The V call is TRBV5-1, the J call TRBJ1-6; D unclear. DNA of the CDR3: TGCGCCAGCAGCTTGGACTGGGGAGGTGGTTCACCCCTCCACTTT. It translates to CASSLDWGGGSPLHF.